This is a list of T cell receptor beta chains from one sample in a study of cytomegalovirus exposure and HLA in healthy donors. Some clones are missing from TCRdb's copy, which holds only in-frame ones; the method was immunoSEQ multiplex PCR. The sample shows fewer than 250,000 clones, over 80% of them seen only once. The sample consisted of PBMCs. These receptor sequences come from a man aged 40-49 years in good health and CMV-seropositive. The CDR3 runs from the conserved cysteine through the conserved F or W. The D gene is left open where the match is weak. Clone size is stated in some rows and not others, as once, few, many or a class when expanded.

v_gene	j_gene	abundance	d_gene	CDR3aa	CDR3nt
TRBV5-1	TRBJ2-3	.	.	CASSPSLVTSTDTQYF	TGCGCCAGCAGCCCCTCACTAGTAACCAGCACAGATACGCAGTATTTT
TRBV19	TRBJ2-5	once	.	CASSAGDKKETQYF	TGTGCCAGTAGTGCCGGGGACAAAAAAGAGACCCAGTACTTC
TRBV7-9	TRBJ1-1	.	TRBD1	CASTGQGAGTEAFF	TGTGCCAGCACGGGACAGGGGGCAGGCACTGAAGCTTTCTTT
TRBV2	TRBJ1-2	.	TRBD1	CASQVEGAGGDGYTF	TGTGCCAGCCAGGTCGAGGGGGCCGGGGGCGATGGCTACACCTTC
TRBV27	TRBJ2-1	.	.	CASMHRWNEQFF	TGTGCCAGCATGCACAGGTGGAATGAGCAGTTCTTC
TRBV27	TRBJ1-5	.	TRBD1	CASSSTGLGNQPQHF	TGTGCCAGCAGCTCGACAGGGTTAGGAAATCAGCCCCAGCATTTT
TRBV4-1	TRBJ1-5	.	TRBD1	CASSPVGQASNQPQHF	TGCGCCAGCAGCCCCGTTGGACAGGCTAGCAATCAGCCCCAGCATTTT
TRBV27	TRBJ2-2	.	.	CASSLRAGELFF	TGTGCCAGCAGTTTACGAGCCGGGGAGCTGTTTTTT
TRBV9	TRBJ2-3	.	.	CASSLSTDTQYF	TGTGCCAGCAGTCTTAGCACAGATACGCAGTATTTT
TRBV5-6	TRBJ2-4	.	.	CASSLLKWGRAKNIQYF	TGTGCCAGCAGCTTGCTAAAGTGGGGCCGGGCCAAAAACATTCAGTACTTC
TRBV4-2	TRBJ2-1	.	TRBD2	CASSRRERGEGYNEQFF	TGTGCCAGCAGCCGCCGTGAGCGGGGAGAGGGATACAATGAGCAGTTCTTC
TRBV7-3	TRBJ2-3	.	.	CASSLGGAGTDTQYF	TGTGCCAGCAGCTTAGGGGGGGCAGGCACAGATACGCAGTATTTT
TRBV10-3	TRBJ1-1	.	.	CAISGGPEAFF	TGTGCCATCAGTGGGGGCCCTGAAGCTTTCTTT
TRBV6-6	TRBJ1-1	.	.	CASSYGPLGEAFF	TGTGCCAGCAGTTACGGGCCGCTCGGTGAAGCTTTCTTT
TRBV10-1	TRBJ2-5	few	.	CASSARRNQETQYF	TGCGCCAGCAGTGCTAGACGGAACCAAGAGACCCAGTACTTC
TRBV2	TRBJ2-2	.	TRBD1	CASGGTGSWAGELFF	TGTGCCAGCGGGGGGACAGGGAGTTGGGCCGGGGAGCTGTTTTTT
TRBV7-8	TRBJ2-5	.	.	CASSLEAEYQETQYF	TGTGCCAGCAGCTTAGAAGCTGAGTACCAAGAGACCCAGTACTTC
TRBV19	TRBJ2-5	.	.	CASSIRGIETQYF	TGTGCCAGTAGTATAAGGGGGATCGAGACCCAGTACTTC
TRBV27	TRBJ2-1	.	.	CASTDWGSALNEQFF	TGTGCCAGCACCGACTGGGGTAGCGCCCTCAATGAGCAGTTCTTC
TRBV7-9	TRBJ1-2	once	.	CASSLSRGLYGYTF	TGTGCCAGCAGCTTAAGCAGGGGCCTCTATGGCTACACCTTC
TRBV2	TRBJ2-3	.	.	CASTGLRAQYF	TGTGCCAGCACGGGACTTCGGGCGCAGTATTTT
TRBV13	TRBJ2-5	.	TRBD1	CASTLNRGRETQYF	TGTGCCAGCACCCTTAACAGGGGGCGAGAGACCCAGTACTTC
TRBV5-1	TRBJ2-2	.	TRBD2	CASSFASGTDTGELFF	TGCGCCAGCAGCTTTGCTAGCGGGACCGACACCGGGGAGCTGTTTTTT
TRBV4-1	TRBJ2-5	.	.	CASSLYGYQETQYF	TGCGCCAGCAGCCTATACGGGTACCAAGAGACCCAGTACTTC
TRBV11-2	TRBJ1-2	.	.	CASSPDGQGVLYGYTF	TGTGCCAGCAGCCCTGATGGCCAGGGTGTACTGTATGGCTACACCTTC
TRBV19	TRBJ2-7	.	.	CASHAEFSYEQYF	TGTGCCAGTCATGCGGAGTTCTCCTACGAGCAGTACTTC
TRBV18	TRBJ1-1	.	.	CASSPQDREAFF	TGTGCCAGCTCACCACAGGACAGAGAAGCTTTCTTT
TRBV28	TRBJ2-3	.	TRBD2	CASSSRTSGRNQGRQYF	TGTGCCAGCAGTTCGAGGACTAGCGGGAGAAATCAGGGGAGGCAGTATTTT
TRBV7-3	TRBJ2-1	once	TRBD2	CASSLGLQPLYNEQFF	TGTGCCAGCAGCTTGGGACTACAGCCCCTATACAATGAGCAGTTCTTC
TRBV9	TRBJ2-3	.	.	CASSVRERYTDTQYF	TGTGCCAGCAGCGTACGGGAGCGGTACACAGATACGCAGTATTTT
TRBV6-1	TRBJ2-2	.	TRBD2	CASSIAGGNTGELFF	TGTGCCAGCAGTATAGCGGGAGGGAACACCGGGGAGCTGTTTTTT
TRBV6-5	TRBJ2-7	.	.	CASSYLSEQYF	TGTGCCAGCAGTTACCTCTCCGAGCAGTACTTC
TRBV5-1	TRBJ1-4	once	TRBD1	CASSPRGTGGSNEKLFF	TGCGCCAGCAGCCCCCGAGGTACAGGGGGGAGTAATGAAAAACTGTTTTTT
TRBV5-4	TRBJ2-2	.	TRBD1	CASSFYRGNTGELFF	TGTGCCAGCAGCTTCTACAGGGGTAACACCGGGGAGCTGTTTTTT
TRBV5-8	TRBJ1-5	once	TRBD1	CATKINGQGNQPQHF	TGTGCCACCAAGATAAACGGACAGGGAAACCAGCCCCAGCATTTT
TRBV30	TRBJ1-5	.	TRBD1	CAWSGGQSNQPQHF	TGTGCCTGGAGTGGGGGACAGAGCAATCAGCCCCAGCATTTT
TRBV12-2	TRBJ1-2	.	.	CASRLDGARGTRHYGYTF	TGTGCAAGTCGCTTAGACGGGGCCAGGGGCACCCGACACTATGGCTACACCTTC
TRBV11-2	TRBJ1-4	.	TRBD1	CASSPGGNNEKLFF	TGTGCCAGCAGCCCAGGGGGAAATAATGAAAAACTGTTTTTT
TRBV4-3	TRBJ2-4	.	TRBD1	CASSQEGQGVKNIQYF	TGCGCCAGCAGCCAGGAGGGACAGGGGGTGAAAAACATTCAGTACTTC
TRBV9	TRBJ2-3	.	TRBD2	CASSVGASGSTDTQYF	TGTGCCAGCAGCGTAGGGGCTAGCGGAAGCACAGATACGCAGTATTTT
TRBV6-5	TRBJ2-2	.	.	CASSSTRVNTGELFF	TGTGCCAGCAGTTCCACTCGGGTAAACACCGGGGAGCTGTTTTTT
TRBV27	TRBJ2-1	once	TRBD2	CASSLSGRGEQFF	TGTGCCAGCAGTCTTAGCGGGAGGGGTGAGCAGTTCTTC
TRBV15	TRBJ2-2	.	TRBD2	CATSTGTSGTGELFF	TGTGCCACCAGCACCGGGACTAGCGGCACCGGGGAGCTGTTTTTT
TRBV19	TRBJ1-1	few	.	CASSFRDWDTEAFF	TGTGCCAGTAGTTTCCGGGATTGGGACACTGAAGCTTTCTTT
TRBV25-1	TRBJ2-1	few	TRBD2	CASSEYTSGSYNEQFF	TGTGCCAGCAGTGAATACACTAGCGGGAGTTACAATGAGCAGTTCTTC
TRBV7-2	TRBJ1-2	.	.	CASSPQGSDGYTF	TGTGCCAGCAGCCCACAGGGTTCGGACGGCTACACCTTC